Described below is a single T cell receptor (beta chain) sequence and its context. What it recognizes is unknown. The sample comes from a study of identical twins. Notes on the study in general: Models, which agreed with sharing between unrelated individuals, nonetheless underestimated the out-of-frame TCR alpha sharing seen in monozygotic twins. Invariant MAIT and iNKT cells are populations that could partly confound zero-insertion analyses. Cord blood beta clonotypes present at high abundance carried fewer insertions; no such pattern appeared in memory repertoires.

MiXCR, run by TCRdb on the 5' RACE reads, gives a single entry per CDR3 protein. Here the sample spans approximately 210,000 distinct CDR3 sequences, 15% to 20% being singletons. Looked up from germline, CDR1 is MGHRA and CDR2 is YSYEKL. The CDR3 is made up of 16 amino acids. With V trimmed by 1 base and J by 2 bases, 6 bases remained unmatched. This sample was also put to use in a study of T cells expressing NK-cell markers. This second study notes: It was from sorted CD3+CD56+NKG2C+, CD3+CD56+NKG2C- and CD3+CD56-NKG2C+ T cells that TCR beta repertoires came.

Sequences were obtained from CD8+ T cells sorted from blood. The chain has TRBV4-1 and TRBJ2-5; 8 bases agree with TRBD2. The source of this sequence is a woman in her late teens or twenties in good health. CDR3 sequence (DNA): TGCGCCAGCAGCCAAGTTCATCGGGAGGGACAAGAGACCCAGTACTTC. Translating it yields CASSQVHREGQETQYF.